This T cell receptor beta chain was sequenced in a study of blood T cell repertoires in COVID-19. Grouping used clinical history reported by participants in a survey and questionnaire. Two negative PCRs, clearance, or symptom resolution characterized the recovered Cohort 3 donors. Assay used: immunoSEQ multiplex PCR; TCRdb lists only in-frame clones, some missing. This sample yields 150,000 to 200,000 clones, of which roughly four fifths are seen a single time; roughly 11% belongs to the top ten. The CDR3 length is 24 residues. The TCR comes from a man aged 45-60 years who had recovered from COVID-19. V and J are TRBV21-1 and TRBJ2-7; the table gives TRBD2 as D, unverified against the DNA. TRBV21-1 is a recognized pseudogene. The specimen was PBMCs or T cells enriched from blood (not recorded which). CDR3 nucleotide sequence: TGTGCCAGCAGCAAAGTCGGACGCCAGGTCGTGGGGTCCAGGACTAGGGTTGTCGCCTACGAGCAGTACTTC. Protein: CASSKVGRQVVGSRTRVVAYEQYF.